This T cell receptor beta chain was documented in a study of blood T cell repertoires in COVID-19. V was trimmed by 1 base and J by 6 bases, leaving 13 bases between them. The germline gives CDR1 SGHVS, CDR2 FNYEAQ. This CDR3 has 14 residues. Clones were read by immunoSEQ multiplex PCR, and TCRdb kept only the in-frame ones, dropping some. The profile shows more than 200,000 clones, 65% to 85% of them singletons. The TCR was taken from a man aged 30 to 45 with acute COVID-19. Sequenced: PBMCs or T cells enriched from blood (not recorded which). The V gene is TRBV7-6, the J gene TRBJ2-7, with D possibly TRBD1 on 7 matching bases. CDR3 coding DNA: TGTGCCAGCAGCTTAGTCAGGGGGGAAAGCGAGCAGTACTTC. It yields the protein CASSLVRGESEQYF.